This is a list of T cell receptor beta chains from one sample in a study of blood T cells in healthy people across ages. TCRdb reprocessed the 5' RACE reads with MiXCR, giving one entry per CDR3 protein. The sample has roughly 1.9 million distinct CDR3 sequences, around 42% seen once. The sample taken for sequencing was blood. These receptors were obtained from a human donor in good health. Each CDR3 is given with its conserved first and last residue. Fields, in order: clone size, CDR3 length, V gene, J gene, D gene, CDR3 protein, CDR3 DNA. D genes are given only for firm matches. Clone size is stated in some rows and not others, as once, few, many or a class when expanded.

>NA|13|TRBV20-1|TRBJ1-2|NA
CGAGWVFGYGYTF
TGCGGTGCCGGATGGGTTTTCGGGTATGGCTACACCTTC
>NA|15|TRBV6-5|TRBJ2-7|TRBD1
CASRSDRASSYEQYF
TGTGCCAGCAGATCGGACAGGGCGAGCTCCTACGAGCAGTACTTC
>NA|15|TRBV7-2|TRBJ1-3|TRBD1
CASSLTRQGPYTIYF
TGTGCCAGCAGCCTCACGAGACAGGGGCCGTACACCATATATTTT
>NA|16|TRBV19|TRBJ2-7|TRBD2
CASSIGPAGSSYEQYF
TGTGCCAGTAGTATAGGTCCAGCGGGGAGCTCCTACGAGCAGTACTTC
>NA|14|TRBV12-5|TRBJ1-2|TRBD1
CASGFRTGHYGYTF
TGTGCTAGTGGTTTCCGGACAGGCCACTATGGTTACACCTTC
>NA|16|TRBV15|TRBJ2-5|NA
CATSRDLVIGAETQYF
TGTGCCACCAGCAGAGATCTGGTGATCGGGGCGGAGACCCAGTACTTC
>few|14|TRBV12-3/TRBV12-4|TRBJ2-1|NA
CATSFLGGYNEQFF
TGTGCCACCAGTTTTTTGGGGGGCTACAATGAGCAGTTCTTC
>NA|13|TRBV12-3/TRBV12-4|TRBJ1-1|NA
CASSLEAITEAFF
TGTGCCAGCAGTTTAGAGGCTATCACTGAAGCTTTCTTT
>NA|14|TRBV7-9|TRBJ1-4|NA
CASSPRVTNEKLFF
TGTGCCAGCAGCCCTAGAGTAACTAATGAAAAACTGTTTTTT
>NA|15|TRBV5-1|TRBJ1-1|TRBD1
CASRRNLDRETEAFF
TGCGCCAGCAGACGAAACCTGGACAGGGAAACTGAAGCTTTCTTT
>NA|15|TRBV4-3|TRBJ2-2|NA
CASSQDASIPGELFF
TGCGCCAGCAGCCAAGATGCTAGCATTCCCGGGGAGCTGTTTTTT